This entry lists 19 T cell receptor beta chains sequenced from one sample in a study of multiple sclerosis patients with progressive multifocal leukoencephalopathy. The time point here: time of PML onset. Data came from immunoSEQ multiplex PCR; TCRdb stores just in-frame clones and leaves some out. The table includes tens of thousands of clones, around 85% detected once. The source was PBMCs, collected from a patient treated with natalizumab. The receptors come from a woman aged 25 to 39 with progressive multifocal leukoencephalopathy.

The chain is built from TRBV7-6 and TRBJ2-6; D is undetermined. The germline V and J ends were trimmed by 1 base and 6 bases, with 10 bases remaining between them. CDR1 and CDR2 (germline): SGHVS, FNYEAQ. This CDR3 is 15 amino acids long. CDR3 sequence (DNA): TGTGCCAGCAGCTTAGGTGGCCCCCCGGCCAACGTCCTGACTTTC. This gives the protein CASSLGGPPANVLTF.

This chain uses TRBV29-1 with TRBJ2-2; possible D gene TRBD1, 6 bases. The ends were cut back, 5 bases at V and 3 bases at J, with 19 bases in the middle. Looked up from germline, CDR1 is SQVTM and CDR2 is ANQGSEA. The CDR3 sequence is 16 residues long. For the CDR3, the DNA is TGCAGCGTTCGGGACAAATCCTCAACTTACACCGGGGAGCTGTTTTTT. It encodes CSVRDKSSTYTGELFF.

The J gene is TRBJ2-7, the V gene TRBV4-2; D is perhaps TRBD2 (6 bases). The CDR3 length is 14 residues. The germline V gene encodes CDR1 LGHNA and CDR2 YNFKEQ. The V and J ends lost 0 bases and 2 bases respectively, with 8 bases between them. The CDR3 loop reads CASSQDREPYEQYF. DNA for the CDR3: TGTGCCAGCAGCCAAGATCGGGAGCCCTACGAGCAGTACTTC.

This clone was detected only a few times. The rearrangement uses TRBV19 and TRBJ1-1; the D gene is possibly TRBD1 (6 bases). Trimming shortened V by 5 bases and J by 4 bases, and 17 bases separated the two germline ends. CDR1 is LNHDA and CDR2 is SQIVND in the germline V gene (reference sequence). The length of the CDR3 is 15 residues. The CDR3 spells CASSLNRDSVTEAFF. The CDR3, as DNA: TGTGCCAGTAGTTTAAACAGGGACTCGGTCACTGAAGCTTTCTTT.

The chain couples TRBV7-9 to TRBJ2-5, with D unresolved. V dropped 5 bases and J dropped 3 bases, with 13 bases sitting between them. CDR1 and CDR2 (germline): SEHNR, FQNEAQ (reference sequence). The length of the CDR3 is 14 residues. The CDR3 bases are TGTGCCAGCAGCCCCGCCGGGTTCAAAGAGACCCAGTACTTC. Amino acids: CASSPAGFKETQYF.

This chain links TRBV5-1 with TRBJ2-2, with 11 bases aligning to TRBD2. Germline V gene lookup returns CDR1 SGHRS and CDR2 YFSETQ. The V gene end was trimmed by 6 bases and the J gene end by 1 base; junction bases not matched to a gene: 14. The CDR3 runs to 19 residues. This CDR3 is CASTLLVLAGAQNTGELFF. The CDR3 region has the DNA TGCGCCAGCACCCTTCTAGTACTAGCGGGGGCCCAGAACACCGGGGAGCTGTTTTTT.

The chain recombines TRBV28 with TRBJ2-6; possibly TRBD1 for D (6 bases). V was shortened by 8 bases and J by 2 bases, with 13 bases between the two germline ends. This CDR3 is 15 amino acids long. In germline, CDR1 is MDHEN, CDR2 SYDVKM. CDR3: CASGTLAPGANVLTF. DNA for the CDR3: TGTGCCAGCGGGACATTAGCTCCTGGGGCCAACGTCCTGACTTTC.

The chain has TRBV5-3 and TRBJ1-5; D is unresolved. TRBV5-3 is classed as an ORF, of uncertain function. There are 17 residues in the CDR3. V was shortened by 0 bases and J by 0 bases, with 13 bases between the two germline ends. This chain's CDR3 is CARSLALAGDSNQPQHF. In DNA, the CDR3 is TGTGCCAGAAGCTTGGCCTTGGCAGGCGATAGCAATCAGCCCCAGCATTTT.

J is TRBJ2-5 and V is TRBV19; D might be TRBD1 (6 bases). This CDR3 comprises 13 residues. The germline CDR1 and CDR2 sequences are LNHDA and SQIVND (reference sequence). V was clipped by 6 bases and J by 1 base, with 9 bases between them. The CDR3 DNA reads TGTGCCAGTAGAAGACAGGTCCAAGAGACCCAGTACTTC. Translated: CASRRQVQETQYF.

This sequence joins TRBV5-1 and TRBJ2-3; TRBD1 or TRBD2 may be the D gene (5 bases each). The CDR3 loop spans 14 amino acids. Germline V gene lookup returns CDR1 SGHRS and CDR2 YFSETQ. The germline V and J ends were trimmed by 6 bases and 4 bases, with 15 bases remaining between them. CDR3 residues: CASTTGTLADTQYF. The CDR3 DNA sequence: TGCGCCAGCACCACCGGGACCCTCGCAGATACGCAGTATTTT. Using reference TRBV5-1 and TRBJ2-3 for the parts outside the CDR3, the full variable domain is KAGVTQTPRYLIKTRGQQVTLSCSPISGHRSVSWYQQTPGQGLQFLFEYFSETQRNKGNFPGRFSGRQFSNSRSEMNVSTLELGDSALYLCASTTGTLADTQYFGPGTRLTVL.

Here the CDR3 reads CASSPDRGTDTQYF. CDR3 nucleotides: TGCGCCAGCAGCCCCGACAGGGGAACAGATACGCAGTATTTT. The gene calls are TRBV5-1 and TRBJ2-3; TRBD1 matches at 8 bases. Germline values: CDR1 SGHRS, CDR2 YFSETQ. This CDR3 has 14 residues. The junction had 4 bases not matched to a gene; V was cut back by 4 bases and J by 3 bases.

This chain links TRBV7-9 with TRBJ2-1; D not resolved. Per germline, CDR1 SEHNR and CDR2 FQNEAQ (reference sequence). CDR3 length: 13 amino acids. The V end was cut by 9 bases, the J end by 3 bases, with 12 bases between. The CDR3 is CASPPDNYNEQFF. The CDR3 nucleotides are TGTGCCAGTCCCCCTGACAACTACAATGAGCAGTTCTTC.

The CDR3 bases are TGTGCCAGCAGTTACGGAGATTCACCCCTCCACTTT. It codes for CASSYGDSPLHF. The chain recombines TRBV6-5 with TRBJ1-6; the D is unclear. Germline V gene lookup returns CDR1 MNHEY and CDR2 SVGAGI. This CDR3 spans 12 amino acids. V shed 2 bases and J shed 8 bases, with 4 bases lying between them.

The chain uses TRBV19 and TRBJ1-3; no clear D. Germline CDR1 is LNHDA and CDR2 is SQIVND (reference sequence). There are 15 residues in the CDR3. Trimming removed 7 bases from V and 2 bases from J, with 15 bases in between. CDR3 sequence (DNA): TGTGCCAGTAAGGCGGACGGAGCGGCTGGAAACACCATATATTTT. Its translation is CASKADGAAGNTIYF.

The genes are TRBV28 and TRBJ1-1; D not certain. The germline CDR1 and CDR2 sequences are MDHEN and SYDVKM. The CDR3 spans 14 residues. With 2 bases removed from V and 4 bases from J, the gap between germline ends came to 11 bases. In DNA form, the CDR3 reads TGTGCCAGCAGTTTAGGGTTTGGTGGCACTGAAGCTTTCTTT. This encodes CASSLGFGGTEAFF.

The rearrangement uses TRBV19 and TRBJ1-1; weak D call: TRBD1 (5 bases). The CDR3 sequence is 15 residues long. Looked up from germline, CDR1 is LNHDA and CDR2 is SQIVND (reference sequence). V was clipped by 3 bases and J by 0 bases, with 11 bases between them. The CDR3 loop reads CASSIVIRVNTEAFF. The CDR3 DNA sequence: TGTGCCAGTAGTATCGTTATCAGGGTGAACACTGAAGCTTTCTTT.

This clone was observed a single time. V gene TRBV21-1 combines with J gene TRBJ1-1; TRBD1 is taken as the D call from the table, unchecked against the DNA. TRBV21-1 is noted as a pseudogene. The CDR3 sequence is 18 residues long. The CDR3 sequence is CASSNLIRTRQRHTEAFF. DNA of the CDR3: TGTGCCAGCAGCAATCTCATCCGTACCCGACAGCGTCACACTGAAGCTTTCTTT.

The chain links TRBV18 to TRBJ2-2; a possible D gene is TRBD2 (6 bases). CDR1 and CDR2 (germline): KGHSH, LQKENI. This CDR3 region has 16 residues. V shed 1 base and J shed 3 bases, with 12 bases lying between them. As DNA, the CDR3 is TGTGCCAGCTCACCACGAGCGGGCGCGGACACCGGGGAGCTGTTTTTT. Translating it yields CASSPRAGADTGELFF.

The chain uses TRBV6-4 and TRBJ2-1; TRBD1 is a possible D gene (5 bases). From germline, CDR1 is MRHNA and CDR2 SNTAGT. There are 13 residues in the CDR3. V shed 0 bases and J shed 7 bases, with 7 bases lying between them. The CDR3 loop is CASSDSKGNEQFF. As DNA, the CDR3 is TGTGCCAGCAGTGACTCAAAGGGGAATGAGCAGTTCTTC.